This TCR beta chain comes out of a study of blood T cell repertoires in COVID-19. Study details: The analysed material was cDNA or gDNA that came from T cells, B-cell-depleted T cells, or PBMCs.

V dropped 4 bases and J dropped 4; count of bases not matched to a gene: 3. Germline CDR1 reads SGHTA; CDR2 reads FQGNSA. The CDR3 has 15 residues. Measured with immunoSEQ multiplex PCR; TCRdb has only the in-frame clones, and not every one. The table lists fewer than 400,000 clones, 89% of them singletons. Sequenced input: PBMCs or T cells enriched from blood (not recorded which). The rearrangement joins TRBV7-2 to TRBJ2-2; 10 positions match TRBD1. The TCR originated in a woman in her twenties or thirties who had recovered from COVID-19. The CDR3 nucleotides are TGTGCCAGCAGCTCCCGGACAGGGGGCACCGGGGAGCTGTTTTTT. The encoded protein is CASSSRTGGTGELFF.